These 26 T cell receptor beta chains were all obtained from the same sample, sequenced in a study of T cell responses to AZD1222 COVID-19 vaccine. TCRdb's copy holds only in-frame clones and misses some; the assay was immunoSEQ multiplex PCR. Altogether approximately 120,000 clones are present, roughly 86% being singletons, with the ten largest covering around 4.5%. The sample here was peripheral blood, taken 28 days after the second AZD1222 dose. These receptors all stem from an adult who received the AZD1222 COVID-19 vaccine.

A single count supports this clone. The gene calls are TRBV6-5 and TRBJ2-7; either TRBD1 or TRBD2 may supply D (6 bases each). CDR1 MNHEY and CDR2 SVGAGI come from the germline V gene. V gave up 6 bases and J gave up 2 bases, with 17 bases separating them. This CDR3 region has 15 residues. The CDR3 DNA reads as TGTGCCAGCAGCTCGGGGGCTAGCCCAGCCTACGAGCAGTACTTC. Translated, it gives CASSSGASPAYEQYF.

This chain connects TRBV29-1 to TRBJ2-5, with D possibly being TRBD2 (5 bases). Germline V gene lookup returns CDR1 SQVTM and CDR2 ANQGSEA. The V and J ends lost 0 bases and 1 base respectively, with 6 bases between them. This CDR3 has 13 residues. CDR3 protein: CSVEDGLQETQYF. The CDR3 DNA sequence: TGCAGCGTTGAAGATGGACTCCAAGAGACCCAGTACTTC.

This clone occurred a few times. V usage is TRBV15 and J usage is TRBJ1-3; no reliable D call. Trimming removed 0 bases at V and 3 bases at J, with 6 bases between. CDR1 and CDR2 (germline): LNHNV, YYDKDF (reference sequence). CDR3 length: 14 residues. In DNA, the CDR3 is TGTGCCACCAGCAGAGATCTAGGTGGAAACACCATATATTTT. Amino acids: CATSRDLGGNTIYF.

The V gene is TRBV19, the J gene TRBJ1-2; D not certain. Germline assignment: CDR1 LNHDA and CDR2 SQIVND (reference sequence). The V end lost 3 bases, the J end lost 4 bases, and 9 bases lay between the germline ends. The CDR3 covers 13 residues. Here the CDR3 reads CASSISDFYGYTF. For the CDR3, the DNA is TGTGCCAGTAGTATCTCAGACTTCTATGGCTACACCTTC.

The gene calls are TRBV6-2 or TRBV6-3 and TRBJ1-5; D remains unclear. The V and J ends lost 2 bases and 5 bases respectively, with 7 bases between them. Germline lookup yields CDR1 MNHEY and CDR2 SVGEGT. The CDR3 spans 13 residues. The CDR3 DNA is TGTGCCAGCAGTTACAGGGCCCATCAGCCCCAGCATTTT. It codes for CASSYRAHQPQHF.

The rearrangement links TRBV6-6 to TRBJ1-5, with D unresolved. The CDR3 contains 15 residues. V was clipped by 9 bases and J by 4 bases, with 19 bases between them. Germline lookup yields CDR1 MNHNY and CDR2 SVGAGI (reference sequence). The CDR3: CASDPTGLINQPQHF. CDR3 nucleotides: TGTGCCAGTGATCCCACGGGGTTGATTAATCAGCCCCAGCATTTT.

The chain joins TRBV5-1 to TRBJ1-4; D gene unclear. V was shortened by 0 bases and J by 3 bases, with 6 bases between the two germline ends. Germline CDR1 reads SGHRS; CDR2 reads YFSETQ. The CDR3 length is 14 residues. The CDR3 nucleotides read TGCGCCAGCAGCTTGGGTAACGCTAATGAAAAACTGTTTTTT. This translates into CASSLGNANEKLFF.

This chain links TRBV5-8 with TRBJ1-4; D may be TRBD1 (5 bases). Germline values: CDR1 SGHTS, CDR2 YDEGEE. Trimming left V 0 bases short and J 8 bases short, with 14 bases between. The CDR3 is 15 residues long. CDR3 in DNA: TGTGCCAGCAGCTTGGCCAGTGGGGGAGCAGAAAAACTGTTTTTT. As protein: CASSLASGGAEKLFF.

In its sample, this clone was seen once. V is TRBV30 and J is TRBJ2-5; TRBD1 matches at 7 bases. This CDR3 comprises 15 residues. V lost 0 bases to trimming and J lost 1 base; unmatched junction nucleotides: 5. CDR1 and CDR2 (germline): GTSNPN, SVGIG (reference sequence). The CDR3 sequence: CAWSVKGTAQETQYF. In DNA, the CDR3 is TGTGCCTGGAGTGTCAAAGGGACAGCCCAAGAGACCCAGTACTTC.

The rearrangement links TRBV19 to TRBJ1-5; possible D gene TRBD1, 5 bases. V was clipped by 6 bases and J by 3 bases, with 12 bases between them. Per germline, CDR1 LNHDA and CDR2 SQIVND (reference sequence). CDR3 length equals 14 residues. CDR3 sequence reads: CASRGQGSNQPQHF. CDR3 sequence (DNA): TGTGCCAGTAGAGGGCAGGGATCCAATCAGCCCCAGCATTTT.

The chain is built from TRBV2 and TRBJ2-1; 11 nucleotides agree with TRBD2. The CDR3 totals 14 residues. With 10 bases clipped from V and 5 bases from J, the junction kept 7 bases outside the gene matches. Per germline, CDR1 SNHLY and CDR2 FYNNEI. CDR3 DNA sequence: TGTGCCAATCCACCGGGACTAGCGGACAATGAGCAGTTCTTC. Protein: CANPPGLADNEQFF. Full variable domain (missing parts from reference TRBV2 and TRBJ2-1): EPEVTQTPSHQVTQMGQEVILRCVPISNHLYFYWYRQILGQKVEFLVSFYNNEISEKSEIFDDQFSVERPDGSNFTLKIRSTKLEDSAMYFCANPPGLADNEQFFGPGTRLTVL.

The chain links TRBV28 to TRBJ1-1, with 9 bases fitting TRBD1. The V and J ends lost 5 bases and 0 bases, in that order; junction bases with no gene match: 7. From germline, CDR1 is MDHEN and CDR2 SYDVKM. This CDR3 region has 16 residues. The CDR3 nucleotides read TGTGCCAGCAGTCCCGACAGGGGGATCATGAACACTGAAGCTTTCTTT. Encoded protein: CASSPDRGIMNTEAFF.

The chain recombines TRBV19 with TRBJ2-1; D is unresolved. The CDR3 totals 13 residues. The germline gives CDR1 LNHDA, CDR2 SQIVND (reference sequence). V was pared by 5 bases and J by 13 bases, with 18 bases between. The CDR3 is CASSSNSPSTQFF. As DNA, the CDR3 is TGTGCCAGTAGTTCGAACTCGCCTTCGACCCAGTTCTTC.

The CDR3 nucleotides read TGTGCCAGCAGCTTAGCCCGGACAGGGGGGGCCGGGGAGCTGTTTTTT. It specifies CASSLARTGGAGELFF. V is TRBV7-2 and J is TRBJ2-2; 10 bases align to TRBD1. This CDR3 has 16 amino acids. J was trimmed by 6 bases and V by 0 bases; bases with no gene match: 4. Germline V gene lookup returns CDR1 SGHTA and CDR2 FQGNSA.

This clone showed up just a few times. The V call is TRBV30, the J call TRBJ1-2; D perhaps matches TRBD1 (5 bases). The ends were cut back, 3 bases at V and 2 bases at J, with 10 bases in the middle. From germline, CDR1 is GTSNPN and CDR2 SVGIG (reference sequence). The length of the CDR3 is 13 residues. The CDR3 DNA reads TGTGCCTGGAGCCCCAGGGTGAACTATGGCTACACCTTC. Protein: CAWSPRVNYGYTF.

This sequence joins TRBV6-5 and TRBJ2-7; 7 nucleotides line up with TRBD2. Germline V gives CDR1 MNHEY, CDR2 SVGAGI. The V and J ends lost 4 bases and 7 bases, in that order; junction bases with no gene match: 13. The length of the CDR3 is 15 residues. The CDR3, as DNA: TGTGCCAGCAGTTTGGGGAGGCGGGAGTTGGGGGAGCAGTACTTC. Its translation is CASSLGRRELGEQYF.

This clone has a handful of counts. CDR3 nucleotide sequence: TGTGCCAGCAGCATCCGACAGGGGAATCAGCCCCAGCATTTT. This encodes CASSIRQGNQPQHF. The chain employs TRBV13 and TRBJ1-5; TRBD1 agrees at 8 bases. Germline V CDR1 and CDR2: PRHDT, FYEKMQ (reference sequence). The CDR3 consists of 14 residues. The junction had 4 bases not matched to a gene; V was cut back by 5 bases and J by 4 bases.

Only one count was recorded for this clone. This chain uses TRBV18 with TRBJ1-5; D unresolved. This CDR3 is built from 17 residues. Germline V gene lookup returns CDR1 KGHSH and CDR2 LQKENI. With 2 bases removed from V and 5 bases from J, the gap between germline ends came to 19 bases. The CDR3, as DNA: TGTGCCAGCTCACCAAGAGAGGACCCTTATGCCCATCAGCCCCAGCATTTT. Amino acids: CASSPREDPYAHQPQHF.

This chain connects TRBV19 to TRBJ2-7; tentative D call: TRBD1 (6 bases). This CDR3 has 14 residues. Germline V gene lookup returns CDR1 LNHDA and CDR2 SQIVND (reference sequence). V gave up 4 bases and J gave up 2 bases, with 12 bases separating them. CDR3 residues: CASSRGAGAYEQYF. CDR3 coding DNA: TGTGCCAGTAGTAGGGGTGCAGGGGCCTACGAGCAGTACTTC.

The chain has TRBV4-3 and TRBJ1-2, with D hard to call. Germline V gene sequence: CDR1 LGHNA, CDR2 YSLEER. This CDR3 is built from 14 residues. V shed 1 base and J shed 5 bases, with 11 bases lying between them. CDR3 protein: CASSQVEAAYGYTF. In nucleotides, the CDR3 is TGCGCCAGCAGCCAAGTAGAGGCAGCTTATGGCTACACCTTC.

The chain carries TRBV4-1 and TRBJ1-5; D not certain. The CDR3 totals 13 residues. With 1 base removed from V and 6 bases from J, the gap between germline ends came to 7 bases. Germline CDR1 reads MGHRA; CDR2 reads YSYEKL. Here the CDR3 reads CASSQGTGQPQHF. CDR3 in DNA: TGCGCCAGCAGCCAAGGGACCGGTCAGCCCCAGCATTTT.

The chain carries TRBV2 and TRBJ2-1; 12 nucleotides align to TRBD2. Germline trimming cut 5 bases from V and 4 bases from J; bases unmatched to any gene: 3. The germline V gene has CDR1 SNHLY and CDR2 FYNNEI. This CDR3 has 15 residues. The CDR3 here is CASSQTSGGYNEQFF. Here the CDR3 DNA reads TGTGCCAGCAGTCAGACTAGCGGGGGATACAATGAGCAGTTCTTC.

This chain connects TRBV6-2 or TRBV6-3 to TRBJ2-5; 11 nucleotides agree with TRBD1. V lost 6 bases and J lost 4; bases outside the gene matches: 7. The CDR3 is 15 residues long. The germline V gene encodes CDR1 MNHEY and CDR2 SVGEGT. The chain's CDR3 is CASSPGTGGLETQYF. The DNA of the CDR3 is TGTGCCAGCAGCCCAGGGACAGGGGGGTTAGAGACCCAGTACTTC.

This chain links TRBV6-5 with TRBJ1-5; D not resolved. The CDR3 loop spans 15 amino acids. The V end was cut by 6 bases, the J end by 0 bases, with 12 bases between. The V gene's germline CDR1 is MNHEY and CDR2 SVGAGI. CDR3 nucleotide sequence: TGTGCCAGCAGCCGTCTAATGAATAGCAATCAGCCCCAGCATTTT. It translates to CASSRLMNSNQPQHF.

Remarks on this clone: The junction departs from the called germline gene at one end, perhaps through a read error. The chain has TRBV29-1 and TRBJ2-6; D perhaps matches TRBD1 (6 bases). Per the germline V gene, CDR1 is SQVTM and CDR2 is ANQGSEA. This CDR3 has 16 amino acids. In DNA form, the CDR3 reads TGCAGCTCGGCAAGGGACATCGACTCTGGGACCAACGTCCTGACTTTC. Translated, it gives CSSARDIDSGTNVLTF.

The CDR3 sequence is CASSQSPRGNTEAFF. The CDR3 DNA follows: TGTGCCAGCAGCCAATCGCCCAGGGGGAACACTGAAGCTTTCTTT. The gene calls are TRBV16 and TRBJ1-1, with a possible D match to TRBD1 (6 bases). Germline assignment: CDR1 KGHSY and CDR2 FQNENV. Trimming removed 0 bases at V and 1 base at J, with 9 bases between. The CDR3 totals 15 residues.